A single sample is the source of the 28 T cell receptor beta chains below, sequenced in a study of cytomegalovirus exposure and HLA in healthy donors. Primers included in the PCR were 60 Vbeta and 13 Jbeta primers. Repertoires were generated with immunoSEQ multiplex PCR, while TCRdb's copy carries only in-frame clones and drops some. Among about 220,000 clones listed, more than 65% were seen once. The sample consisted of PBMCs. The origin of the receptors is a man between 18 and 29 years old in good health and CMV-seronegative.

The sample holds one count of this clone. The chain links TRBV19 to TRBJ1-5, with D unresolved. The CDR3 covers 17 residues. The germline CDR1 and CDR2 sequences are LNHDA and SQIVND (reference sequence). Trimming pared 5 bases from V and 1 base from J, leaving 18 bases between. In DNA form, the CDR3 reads TGTGCCAGTAGTTTCCCTCGACATTTATCCAGCAATCAGCCCCAGCATTTT. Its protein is CASSFPRHLSSNQPQHF.

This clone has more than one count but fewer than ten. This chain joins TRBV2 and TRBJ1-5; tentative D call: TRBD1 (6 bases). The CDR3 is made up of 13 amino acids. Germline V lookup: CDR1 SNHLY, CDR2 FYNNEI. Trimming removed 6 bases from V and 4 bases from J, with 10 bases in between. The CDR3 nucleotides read TGTGCCAGCAGGTCAGGGGAGAATCAGCCCCAGCATTTT. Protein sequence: CASRSGENQPQHF.

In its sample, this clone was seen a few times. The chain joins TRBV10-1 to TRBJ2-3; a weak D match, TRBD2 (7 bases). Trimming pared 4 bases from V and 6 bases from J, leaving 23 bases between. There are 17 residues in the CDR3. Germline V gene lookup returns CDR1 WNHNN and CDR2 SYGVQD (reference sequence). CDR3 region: CASSGIFGGPGMDTQYF. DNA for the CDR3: TGCGCCAGCAGTGGAATCTTCGGGGGGCCAGGGATGGATACGCAGTATTTT.

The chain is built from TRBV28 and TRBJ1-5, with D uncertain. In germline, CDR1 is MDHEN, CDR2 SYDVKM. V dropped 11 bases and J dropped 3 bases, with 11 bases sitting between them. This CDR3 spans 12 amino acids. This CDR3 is CAHHGINQPQHF. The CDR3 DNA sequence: TGTGCCCACCACGGTATCAATCAGCCCCAGCATTTT.

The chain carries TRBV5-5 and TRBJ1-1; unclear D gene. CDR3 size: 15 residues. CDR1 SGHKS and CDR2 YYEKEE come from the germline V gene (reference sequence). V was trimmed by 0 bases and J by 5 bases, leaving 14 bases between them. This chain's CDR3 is CASSLAFEGGTEAFF. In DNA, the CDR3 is TGTGCCAGCAGCTTGGCTTTTGAGGGAGGGACTGAAGCTTTCTTT. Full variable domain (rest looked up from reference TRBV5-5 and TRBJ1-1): DAGVTQSPTHLIKTRGQQVTLRCSPISGHKSVSWYQQVLGQGPQFIFQYYEKEERGRGNFPDRFSARQFPNYSSELNVNALLLGDSALYLCASSLAFEGGTEAFFGQGTRLTVV.

CDR3 bases: TGCGCCAGCAGCCAACTAGCCCTAGCGGGAGAGAAATACGAGCAGTACTTC. It translates to CASSQLALAGEKYEQYF. This chain connects TRBV4-1 to TRBJ2-5; 10 nucleotides match TRBD2. The DNA end favors TRBJ2-7, so the J call may be wrong. Per germline, CDR1 MGHRA and CDR2 YSYEKL. The CDR3 is made up of 17 amino acids.

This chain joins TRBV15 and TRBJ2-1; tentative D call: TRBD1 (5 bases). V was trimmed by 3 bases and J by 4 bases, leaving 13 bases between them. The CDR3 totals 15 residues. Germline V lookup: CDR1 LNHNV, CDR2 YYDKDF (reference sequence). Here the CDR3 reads CATSSRQNGYNEQFF. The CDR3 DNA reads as TGTGCCACCAGCAGCCGACAGAACGGATACAATGAGCAGTTCTTC. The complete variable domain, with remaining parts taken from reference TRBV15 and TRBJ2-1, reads DAMVIQNPRYQVTQFGKPVTLSCSQTLNHNVMYWYQQKSSQAPKLLFHYYDKDFNNEADTPDNFQSRRPNTSFCFLDIRSPGLGDTAMYLCATSSRQNGYNEQFFGPGTRLTVL.

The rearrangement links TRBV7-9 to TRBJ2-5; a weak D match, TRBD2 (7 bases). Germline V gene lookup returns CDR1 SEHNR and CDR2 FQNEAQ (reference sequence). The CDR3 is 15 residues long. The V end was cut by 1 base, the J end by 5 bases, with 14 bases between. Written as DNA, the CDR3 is TGTGCCAGCAGCTTAGACGGGGGGCGGATCGAGACCCAGTACTTC. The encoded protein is CASSLDGGRIETQYF.

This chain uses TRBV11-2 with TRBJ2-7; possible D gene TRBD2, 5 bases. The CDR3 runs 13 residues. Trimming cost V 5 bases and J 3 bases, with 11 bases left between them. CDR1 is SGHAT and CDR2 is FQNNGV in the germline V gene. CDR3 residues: CASSRGFYYEQYF. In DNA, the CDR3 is TGTGCCAGCAGCCGCGGGTTTTACTACGAGCAGTACTTC.

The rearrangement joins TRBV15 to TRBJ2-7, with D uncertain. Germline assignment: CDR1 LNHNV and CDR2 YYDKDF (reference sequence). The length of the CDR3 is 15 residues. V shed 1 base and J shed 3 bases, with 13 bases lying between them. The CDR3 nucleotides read TGTGCCACCAGCAGAGGAAGAGAAGCCTTCTACGAGCAGTACTTC. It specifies CATSRGREAFYEQYF.

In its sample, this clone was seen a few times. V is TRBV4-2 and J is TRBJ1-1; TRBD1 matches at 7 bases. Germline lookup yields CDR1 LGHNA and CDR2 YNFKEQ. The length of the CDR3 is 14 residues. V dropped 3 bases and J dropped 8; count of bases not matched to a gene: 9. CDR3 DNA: TGTGCCAGCAGCCACCCAGGACAGGACGAGGAAGCTTTCTTT. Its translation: CASSHPGQDEEAFF.

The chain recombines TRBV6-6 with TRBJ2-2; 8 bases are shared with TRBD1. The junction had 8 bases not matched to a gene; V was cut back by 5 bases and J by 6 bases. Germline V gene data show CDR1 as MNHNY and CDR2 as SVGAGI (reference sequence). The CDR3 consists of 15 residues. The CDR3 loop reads CASSTQGAFAGELFF. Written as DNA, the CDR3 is TGTGCCAGCAGTACCCAGGGGGCGTTCGCCGGGGAGCTGTTTTTT.

This CDR3 reads CASSQGGIGEKLFF. The CDR3 DNA reads TGTGCCAGCAGCCAAGGGGGCATCGGTGAAAAACTGTTTTTT. The chain employs TRBV13 and TRBJ1-4; 7 nucleotides line up with TRBD1. The CDR3 consists of 14 residues. CDR1 is PRHDT and CDR2 is FYEKMQ in the germline V gene (reference sequence). The J segment lost 7 bases and the V segment lost 5 bases, leaving 7 bases of the junction unmatched.

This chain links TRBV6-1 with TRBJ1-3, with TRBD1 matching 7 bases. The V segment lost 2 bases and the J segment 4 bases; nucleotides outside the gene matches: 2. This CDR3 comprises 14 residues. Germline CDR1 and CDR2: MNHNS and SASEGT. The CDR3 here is CASSERGRGNTIYF. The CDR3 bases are TGTGCCAGCAGTGAAAGGGGGCGCGGAAACACCATATATTTT.

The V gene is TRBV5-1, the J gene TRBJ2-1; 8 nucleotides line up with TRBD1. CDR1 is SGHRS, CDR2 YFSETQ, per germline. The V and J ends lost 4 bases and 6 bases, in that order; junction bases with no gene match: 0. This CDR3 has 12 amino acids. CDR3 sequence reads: CASSGQGNEQFF. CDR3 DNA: TGCGCCAGCAGCGGACAGGGCAATGAGCAGTTCTTC.

Here the CDR3 DNA reads TGTGCCAGCAGTTCCATAGCGGCCTCCTACAATGAGCAGTTCTTC. Its protein is CASSSIAASYNEQFF. The rearrangement uses TRBV28 and TRBJ2-1, with D possibly being TRBD2 (6 bases). CDR3 size: 15 residues. V was pared by 4 bases and J by 0 bases, with 10 bases between. Germline lookup yields CDR1 MDHEN and CDR2 SYDVKM.

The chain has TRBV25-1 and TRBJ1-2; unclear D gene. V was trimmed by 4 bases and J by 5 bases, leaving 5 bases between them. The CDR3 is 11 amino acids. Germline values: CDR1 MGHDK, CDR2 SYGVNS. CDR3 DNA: TGTGCCAGCAGTGGAGGATATGGCTACACCTTC. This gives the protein CASSGGYGYTF.

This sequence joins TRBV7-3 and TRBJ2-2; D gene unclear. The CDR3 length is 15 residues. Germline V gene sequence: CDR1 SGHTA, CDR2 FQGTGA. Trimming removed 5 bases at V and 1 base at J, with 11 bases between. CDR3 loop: CASSPRNLNTGELFF. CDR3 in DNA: TGTGCCAGCAGCCCGCGGAATTTGAACACCGGGGAGCTGTTTTTT.

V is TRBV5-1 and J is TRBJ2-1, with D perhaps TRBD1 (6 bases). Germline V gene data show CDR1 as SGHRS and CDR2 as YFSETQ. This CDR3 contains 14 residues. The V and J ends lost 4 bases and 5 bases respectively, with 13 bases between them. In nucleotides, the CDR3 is TGCGCCAGCAGCGTTACAGGGTGGAACAATGAGCAGTTCTTC. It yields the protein CASSVTGWNNEQFF.

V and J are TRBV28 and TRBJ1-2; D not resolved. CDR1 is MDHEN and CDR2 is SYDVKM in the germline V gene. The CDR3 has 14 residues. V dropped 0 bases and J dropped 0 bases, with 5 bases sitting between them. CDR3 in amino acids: CASSLWGANYGYTF. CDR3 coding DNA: TGTGCCAGCAGTTTATGGGGAGCTAACTATGGCTACACCTTC.

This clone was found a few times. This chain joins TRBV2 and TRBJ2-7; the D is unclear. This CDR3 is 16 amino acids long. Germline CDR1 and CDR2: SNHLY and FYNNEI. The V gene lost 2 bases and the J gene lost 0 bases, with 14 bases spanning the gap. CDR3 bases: TGTGCCAGCAGTGAACCCCGGTCTCAAAGCTCCTACGAGCAGTACTTC. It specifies CASSEPRSQSSYEQYF. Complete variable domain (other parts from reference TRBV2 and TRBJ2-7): EPEVTQTPSHQVTQMGQEVILRCVPISNHLYFYWYRQILGQKVEFLVSFYNNEISEKSEIFDDQFSVERPDGSNFTLKIRSTKLEDSAMYFCASSEPRSQSSYEQYFGPGTRLTVT.

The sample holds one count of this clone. The CDR3 nucleotides are TGTGCCAGCAGTGGGACAGGGTCATCTAACTATGGCTACACCTTC. Its protein is CASSGTGSSNYGYTF. The chain links TRBV6-1 to TRBJ1-2, with 8 positions matching TRBD1. Germline CDR1 MNHNS, CDR2 SASEGT. V lost 4 bases, J lost 0 bases, and 4 bases stayed unmatched. The CDR3 spans 15 residues.

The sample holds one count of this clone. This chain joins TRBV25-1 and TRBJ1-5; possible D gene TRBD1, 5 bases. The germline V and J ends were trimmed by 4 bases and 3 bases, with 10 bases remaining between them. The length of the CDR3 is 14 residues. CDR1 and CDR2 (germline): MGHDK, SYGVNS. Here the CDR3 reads CASSGGRDNQPQHF. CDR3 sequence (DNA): TGTGCCAGCAGTGGGGGCAGGGACAATCAGCCCCAGCATTTT.

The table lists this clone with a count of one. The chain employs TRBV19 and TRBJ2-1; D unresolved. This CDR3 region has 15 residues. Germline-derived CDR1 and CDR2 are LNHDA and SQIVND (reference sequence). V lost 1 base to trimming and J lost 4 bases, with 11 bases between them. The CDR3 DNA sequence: TGTGCCAGTAGTATAGTGGCGGAAGTTTACAATGAGCAGTTCTTC. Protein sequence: CASSIVAEVYNEQFF.

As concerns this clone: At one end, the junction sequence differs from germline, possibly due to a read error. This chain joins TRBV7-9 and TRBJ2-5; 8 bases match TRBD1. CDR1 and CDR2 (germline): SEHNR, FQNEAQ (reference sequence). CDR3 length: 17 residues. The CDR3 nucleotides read TGTTCCAGCAGCTTCCTTGGACAGGGACGGGGCCAAGAGACCCAGTACTTC. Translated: CSSSFLGQGRGQETQYF.

CDR3 protein: CASSQGTGYQETQYF. The CDR3 DNA reads TGTGCCAGCAGCCAGGGAACAGGGTACCAAGAGACCCAGTACTTC. The genes are TRBV14 and TRBJ2-5; D is possibly TRBD1 (6 bases). Per the germline V gene, CDR1 is SGHDN and CDR2 is FVKESK. V was cut by 3 bases and J by 0 bases, with 11 bases left in between. CDR3 size: 15 residues. The full variable domain, with the rest looked up from reference TRBV14 and TRBJ2-5, is EAGVTQFPSHSVIEKGQTVTLRCDPISGHDNLYWYRRVMGKEIKFLLHFVKESKQDESGMPNNRFLAERTGGTYSTLKVQPAELEDSGVYFCASSQGTGYQETQYFGPGTRLLVL.

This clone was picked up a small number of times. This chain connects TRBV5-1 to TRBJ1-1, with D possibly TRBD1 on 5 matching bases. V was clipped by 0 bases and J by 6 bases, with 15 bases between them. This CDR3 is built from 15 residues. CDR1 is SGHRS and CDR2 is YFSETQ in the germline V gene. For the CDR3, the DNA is TGCGCCAGCAGCTTGGGGACCAGGGAAGGGGCTGAAGCTTTCTTT. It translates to CASSLGTREGAEAFF.

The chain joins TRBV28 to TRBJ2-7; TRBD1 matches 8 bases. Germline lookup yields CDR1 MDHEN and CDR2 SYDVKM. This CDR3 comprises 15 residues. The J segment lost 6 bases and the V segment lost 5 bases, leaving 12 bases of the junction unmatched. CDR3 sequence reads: CASSPGGAIRPEQYF. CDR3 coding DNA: TGTGCCAGCAGTCCAGGGGGCGCGATACGCCCCGAGCAGTACTTC.